This record concerns one T cell receptor (beta chain) sequence. As yet, its antigen is unknown. The protocol was immunoSEQ multiplex PCR, while the TCRdb copy is restricted to in-frame clones and leaves out a portion. The sample holds about 81,000 clones, 93% seen once. This sample was included in a study of human versus mouse CDR3 diversity and MHC coevolution. Whole-study context: Reportedly, immunoSEQ detects one in 200,000 T cells with minimized PCR bias.

The study's findings and limits: The lowest clonal inequality scores came from most of the three human donors.

V trimming: 6 bases; J trimming: 5 bases; junction bases outside the gene matches: 7. Germline lookup yields CDR1 MNHEY and CDR2 SVGAGI. The CDR3 covers 14 residues. Naive CD4 T cells, CD45RO-negative and CD62L-positive, were flow-sorted from PBMCs. This receptor was obtained from a person aged 30 to 69 in good health. J is TRBJ1-5 and V is TRBV6-5, with 7 bases fitting TRBD1. Sequencing was performed on naive CD4+ T cells from blood. The subset: CD45RO-negative CD62L-positive naive CD4 T cells. CDR3 nucleotides: TGTGCCAGCAGACAACAGGGGATAGATCAGCCCCAGCATTTT. Protein product: CASRQQGIDQPQHF.